Below are 11 T cell receptor beta chains sequenced from a single sample in a study of T cells of healthy individuals. TCRdb re-derived calls from the 5' RACE reads in MiXCR, one entry per CDR3 protein. In the table there are over 95,000 distinct CDR3 sequences, about 16% of which are singletons. These receptors were collected from a human donor in good health.

This clonotype has more than one count but fewer than ten. This chain uses TRBV27 with TRBJ2-7; 8 bases match TRBD1. V lost 5 bases, J lost 6 bases, and 12 bases stayed unmatched. The CDR3 length is 15 residues. Germline V gene data show CDR1 as MNHEY and CDR2 as SMNVEV (reference sequence). The CDR3: CASSPNRDRPGEQYF. The CDR3 region has the DNA TGTGCCAGCAGTCCAAACCGGGACAGGCCTGGCGAGCAGTACTTC.

The chain employs TRBV7-2 and TRBJ2-2; weak D call: TRBD2 (6 bases). Germline V CDR1 and CDR2: SGHTA, FQGNSA. V was trimmed by 1 base and J by 2 bases, leaving 11 bases between them. This CDR3 comprises 16 residues. The DNA for the CDR3 is TGTGCCAGCAGCTTAGGAGGGACTTCAAACACCGGGGAGCTGTTTTTT. It specifies CASSLGGTSNTGELFF. The whole variable domain, remainder taken from reference TRBV7-2 and TRBJ2-2, is GAGVSQSPSNKVTEKGKDVELRCDPISGHTALYWYRQSLGQGLEFLIYFQGNSAPDKSGLPSDRFSAERTGGSVSTLTIQRTQQEDSAVYLCASSLGGTSNTGELFFGEGSRLTVL.

In this sample, this clonotype turned up many times. The chain links TRBV28 to TRBJ1-5; 9 bases align to TRBD1. This CDR3 has 15 amino acids. The J segment lost 6 bases and the V segment lost 2 bases, leaving 5 bases of the junction unmatched. CDR1 is MDHEN, CDR2 SYDVKM, per germline. The CDR3 sequence is CASSLRDRDAQPQHF. CDR3 coding DNA: TGTGCCAGCAGTTTACGGGACAGGGACGCTCAGCCCCAGCATTTT.

The CDR3 coding sequence is TGTGCCAGCAGCCAAGGCGGGACAGTAGATACGCAGTATTTT. It yields the protein CASSQGGTVDTQYF. The rearrangement joins TRBV4-2 to TRBJ2-3, with TRBD1 as a possible D gene (7 bases). The V gene lost 1 base and the J gene lost 5 bases, with 10 bases spanning the gap. This CDR3 region has 14 residues. In germline, CDR1 is LGHNA, CDR2 YNFKEQ.

This sequence joins TRBV7-9 and TRBJ1-6; unclear D gene. The CDR3 runs to 16 residues. V lost 5 bases, J lost 0 bases, and 11 bases lay in between. Germline V gives CDR1 SEHNR, CDR2 FQNEAQ (reference sequence). The DNA of the CDR3 is TGTGCCAGCAGCACCCGGGAGAGCTCCTATAATTCACCCCTCCACTTT. It specifies CASSTRESSYNSPLHF.

There are a few counts of this clonotype. This chain joins TRBV12-3 or TRBV12-4 and TRBJ1-1, with D unresolved. V shed 5 bases and J shed 1 base, with 5 bases lying between them. The CDR3 is 12 amino acids. CDR3: CASSKGNTEAFF. The DNA of the CDR3 is TGTGCCAGCAGTAAAGGGAACACTGAAGCTTTCTTT.

V gene TRBV4-3 combines with J gene TRBJ1-1; D is undetermined. The V end lost 4 bases, the J end lost 1 base, and 7 bases lay between the germline ends. The CDR3 contains 13 residues. Germline V gene sequence: CDR1 LGHNA, CDR2 YSLEER. CDR3 coding DNA: TGCGCCAGCAGCCGTAAAGGGAACACTGAAGCTTTCTTT. It codes for CASSRKGNTEAFF.

This clonotype was picked up a small number of times. The chain recombines TRBV7-8 with TRBJ1-5; tentatively, D is TRBD1 (5 bases). V was clipped by 7 bases and J by 6 bases, with 16 bases between them. Per germline, CDR1 SGHVS and CDR2 FQNEAQ. The CDR3 runs to 14 residues. This CDR3 is CASNTGGVGQPQHF. The CDR3 DNA reads TGTGCCAGCAACACGGGGGGGGTTGGTCAGCCCCAGCATTTT.

Notes on this clonotype: A read error is possible here, since a much larger clone lies one base away. The chain joins TRBV9 to TRBJ2-3, with D perhaps matching TRBD1 (6 bases). Germline CDR1 is SGDLS and CDR2 is YYNGEE. Trimming pared 0 bases from V and 0 bases from J, leaving 14 bases between. The CDR3 runs to 17 residues. The CDR3 region is CASSVASGGASTDTQYF. The CDR3, as DNA: TGTGCCAGCAGCGTAGCTTCTGGGGGCGCCAGCACAGATACGCAGTATTTT.

This chain links TRBV28 with TRBJ2-7, with 12 bases identical to TRBD2. The CDR3 is 19 amino acids. The J segment lost 0 bases and the V segment lost 2 bases, leaving 11 bases of the junction unmatched. Germline V lookup: CDR1 MDHEN, CDR2 SYDVKM. The CDR3 DNA sequence: TGTGCCAGCAGTTTAGATGGACTAGCGGGACCAAGGAGCTCCTACGAGCAGTACTTC. Protein product: CASSLDGLAGPRSSYEQYF.

The V call is TRBV27, the J call TRBJ2-2, with TRBD1 matching 7 bases. Germline loops: CDR1 MNHEY, CDR2 SMNVEV (reference sequence). J gave up 7 bases and V 6 bases, and 5 bases lay outside the gene matches. This CDR3 has 13 amino acids. CDR3 region: CASRTGDVGELFF. As DNA, the CDR3 is TGTGCCAGCAGAACAGGGGACGTCGGGGAGCTGTTTTTT.